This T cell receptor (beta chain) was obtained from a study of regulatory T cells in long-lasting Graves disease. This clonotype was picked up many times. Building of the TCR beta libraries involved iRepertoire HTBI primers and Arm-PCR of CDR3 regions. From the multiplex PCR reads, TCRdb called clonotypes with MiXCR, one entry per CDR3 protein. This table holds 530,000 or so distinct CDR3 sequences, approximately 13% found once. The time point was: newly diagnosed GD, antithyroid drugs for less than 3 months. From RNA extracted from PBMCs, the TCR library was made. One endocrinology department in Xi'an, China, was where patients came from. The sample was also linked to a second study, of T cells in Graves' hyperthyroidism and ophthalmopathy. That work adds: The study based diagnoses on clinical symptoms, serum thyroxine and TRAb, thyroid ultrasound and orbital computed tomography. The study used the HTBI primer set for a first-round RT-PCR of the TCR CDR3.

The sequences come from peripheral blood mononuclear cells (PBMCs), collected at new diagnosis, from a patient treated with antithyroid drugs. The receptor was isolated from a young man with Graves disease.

The CDR3 region has the DNA TGTGCCAGTAGTATTCGGGGGATTGGAACTGAAGCTTTCTTT. Amino acid sequence: CASSIRGIGTEAFF. The V and J genes are TRBV19 and TRBJ1-1; weak D call: TRBD1 (5 bases). The CDR3 is 14 amino acids. Per the germline V gene, CDR1 is LNHDA and CDR2 is SQIVND (reference sequence). Trimming took off 3 bases at V and 5 bases at J, with 13 bases between the two ends.